These T cell receptor beta chains were read from a single sample in a study of patients and donors after allogeneic stem cell transplantation. In TCRdb, the RT-PCR reads were re-called with MiXCR into one record per CDR3 protein. The table records a few hundred thousand distinct CDR3 sequences, around two fifths of them present only once. Sample: blood, either unsorted or a sorted T cell fraction (not recorded which). These receptors were obtained from a human donor who was either an allogeneic HSCT recipient or a stem cell or donor lymphocyte infusion donor (not recorded which). It is not recorded whose cells these are; they may come from a transplant donor. The CDR3 runs from the conserved cysteine through the conserved F or W. D genes are given only for firm matches. Not every row has a clone size; where given, it reads once, few, many or a size class.

j_call,clone_size,v_call,d_call,cdr3_aa,cdr3_nt
TRBJ2-3,few,TRBV6-5,TRBD1,CASSSGTGVADTQYF,TGTGCCAGCAGTTCCGGGACAGGGGTCGCAGATACGCAGTATTTT
TRBJ2-5,NA,TRBV6-5,NA,CASSPMGRVQETQYF,TGTGCCAGCAGTCCCATGGGGCGGGTCCAAGAGACCCAGTACTTC
TRBJ2-2,once,TRBV5-1,NA,CASSLDPGSGELFF,TGCGCCAGCAGCTTGGACCCAGGGTCCGGGGAGCTGTTTTTT
TRBJ1-4,NA,TRBV7-2,NA,CASSLALQAEKLFF,TGTGCCAGCAGCTTAGCTTTACAGGCCGAAAAACTGTTTTTT
TRBJ1-5,few,TRBV20-1,NA,CSARDNRIGNQPQHF,TGCAGTGCTAGAGATAATAGAATCGGCAATCAGCCCCAGCATTTT
TRBJ1-1,NA,TRBV10-3,NA,CASDLGTGNTEAFF,TGTGCCAGCGATCTCGGGACGGGGAACACTGAAGCTTTCTTT
TRBJ2-1,NA,TRBV7-3,NA,CASSLRGGHEQFF,TGTGCCAGCAGCCTTAGGGGAGGCCATGAGCAGTTCTTC
TRBJ1-4,NA,TRBV4-3,TRBD1,CASSQGDRRSNEKLFF,TGCGCCAGCAGCCAAGGGGACAGAAGAAGTAATGAAAAACTGTTTTTT
TRBJ1-2,many,TRBV12-3/TRBV12-4,TRBD1,CASSLNRGLYGYTF,TGTGCCAGCAGTTTGAACAGGGGACTCTATGGCTACACCTTC
TRBJ2-5,few,TRBV15,NA,CATSRGGGQETQYF,TGTGCCACCAGCAGAGGTGGAGGACAAGAGACCCAGTACTTC
TRBJ2-5,once,TRBV27,NA,CASRRGEAQYF,TGTGCCAGCCGGAGGGGCGAGGCCCAGTACTTC
TRBJ1-1,NA,TRBV21-1,NA,CASSAPGHPNTEAFF,TGTGCCAGCAGCGCTCCGGGACACCCGAACACTGAAGCTTTCTTT
TRBJ1-2,NA,TRBV5-1,NA,CASSLWDSGGYTF,TGCGCCAGCAGCTTGTGGGACTCGGGGGGCTACACCTTC
TRBJ2-1,NA,TRBV11-2,NA,CASAIGSYNEQFF,TGTGCCAGCGCAATAGGGTCCTACAATGAGCAGTTCTTC
TRBJ1-6,NA,TRBV5-1,NA,CASSLGQWFGPLHF,TGCGCCAGCAGCTTGGGACAGTGGTTTGGACCCCTCCACTTT
TRBJ1-5,NA,TRBV4-1,TRBD1,CASSQDLGQGVNSNQPQHF,TGCGCCAGCAGCCAGGACTTGGGACAGGGGGTGAATAGCAATCAGCCCCAGCATTTT
TRBJ1-2,few,TRBV20-1,TRBD1,CSARRDRYF,TGCAGTGCCCGCCGGGACAGATACTTC
TRBJ2-5,once,TRBV7-8,NA,CASSPGVASDF,TGTGCCAGCAGCCCAGGCGTCGCGTCGGACTTC
TRBJ2-3,once,TRBV5-1,TRBD1,CASSLGQGASTDTQYF,TGCGCCAGCAGCTTGGGACAGGGGGCCAGCACAGATACGCAGTATTTT
TRBJ1-2,NA,TRBV3-1,NA,CASSQDGPAAYGYTF,TGTGCCAGCAGCCAAGATGGCCCGGCTGCATATGGCTACACCTTC
TRBJ2-7,NA,TRBV20-1,NA,CSAPLGEQYF,TGCAGTGCTCCCCTCGGCGAGCAGTACTTC
TRBJ1-2,few,TRBV7-9,TRBD1,CASSRQGPGVYGYTF,TGTGCCAGCAGTCGACAGGGACCAGGCGTTTATGGCTACACCTTC
TRBJ1-6,few,TRBV7-2,TRBD1,CASRDRVNSPLHF,TGTGCCAGCCGAGACAGGGTTAATTCACCCCTCCACTTT
TRBJ1-2,few,TRBV29-1,NA,CSVEKGGSFDYGYTF,TGCAGCGTTGAAAAGGGAGGCTCTTTCGACTATGGCTACACCTTC
TRBJ1-1,few,TRBV3-1,NA,CASSRVGLEAFF,TGTGCCAGCAGCCGGGTGGGCCTTGAAGCTTTCTTT
TRBJ2-2,few,TRBV5-1,NA,CASSTGQSDGELFF,TGCGCCAGCAGCACGGGACAAAGCGACGGGGAGCTGTTTTTT
TRBJ1-5,NA,TRBV27,NA,CASSLSRGDNQPQHF,TGTGCCAGCAGTTTATCAAGGGGGGACAATCAGCCCCAGCATTTT
TRBJ2-3,once,TRBV18,NA,CASSIGTLDAQYF,TGTGCCAGCTCAATTGGGACCCTTGATGCGCAGTATTTT
TRBJ1-5,NA,TRBV12-3/TRBV12-4,NA,CASSLVSGNQPQHF,TGTGCCAGCAGTTTAGTGAGTGGCAATCAGCCCCAGCATTTT
TRBJ1-5,NA,TRBV12-3/TRBV12-4,TRBD1,CASSSDRGRFNQPQHF,TGTGCCAGCAGTTCCGACAGGGGGCGATTCAATCAGCCCCAGCATTTT
TRBJ2-3,NA,TRBV5-1,NA,CASSSTEDTQYF,TGCGCCAGCAGCTCGACAGAAGATACGCAGTATTTT
TRBJ2-7,NA,TRBV12-3/TRBV12-4,NA,CASSLSGWNEQYF,TGTGCCAGCAGTTTAAGCGGGTGGAACGAGCAGTACTTC
TRBJ1-5,NA,TRBV9,TRBD1,CASSTGTGNQPQHF,TGTGCCAGCAGCACCGGGACAGGCAATCAGCCCCAGCATTTT
TRBJ2-1,once,TRBV4-1,TRBD1,CASSHPRGQGKLSYNEQFF,TGCGCCAGCAGCCACCCCCGTGGACAGGGGAAACTCTCCTACAATGAGCAGTTCTTC
TRBJ1-1,few,TRBV20-1,TRBD1,CSAARGTGLNTEAFF,TGCAGTGCCGCTAGGGGGACAGGCCTGAACACTGAAGCTTTCTTT
TRBJ1-1,NA,TRBV27,NA,CASSWDGLGNTEAFF,TGTGCCAGCAGTTGGGACGGGTTAGGTAACACTGAAGCTTTCTTT
TRBJ1-1,NA,TRBV5-1,NA,CASTLGTMNTEAFF,TGCGCCAGCACCCTGGGAACTATGAACACTGAAGCTTTCTTT
TRBJ2-1,NA,TRBV5-1,TRBD1,CASSLWREGGQGSYNEQFF,TGCGCCAGCAGCTTGTGGCGGGAAGGGGGACAGGGGTCCTACAATGAGCAGTTCTTC
TRBJ1-2,NA,TRBV29-1,NA,CSVGPRDGYTF,TGCAGCGTTGGGCCTAGGGATGGCTACACCTTC
TRBJ2-4,NA,TRBV4-1,NA,CASSPVPQRGQGKNIQYF,TGCGCCAGCAGCCCCGTGCCCCAGCGTGGGCAGGGTAAAAACATTCAGTACTTC
TRBJ1-5,NA,TRBV7-9,NA,CASSDGTPGNQPQHF,TGTGCCAGCAGCGATGGGACTCCCGGAAATCAGCCCCAGCATTTT
TRBJ2-5,NA,TRBV4-3,NA,CASSQVERRGTQYF,TGCGCCAGCAGCCAAGTCGAACGTCGGGGGACCCAGTACTTC
TRBJ1-2,few,TRBV12-3/TRBV12-4,TRBD1,CASRETGPNYGYTF,TGTGCCAGCAGGGAGACAGGGCCTAACTATGGCTACACCTTC